Presented here are 16 T cell receptor beta chains from one specimen sequenced in a study of cytomegalovirus exposure and HLA in healthy donors. Libraries were prepared by immunoSEQ multiplex PCR; TCRdb keeps only in-frame clonotypes and omits some of them. This sample carries some 250,000 clones, roughly 90% of them seen once, and the ten largest clones take 0.37%. The sample consisted of PBMCs. These receptors came from a woman younger than 35 in good health and CMV-seronegative.

The table lists this clone with a count of one. The V call is TRBV11-2, the J call TRBJ2-1; weak D call: TRBD1 (6 bases). CDR1 is SGHAT and CDR2 is FQNNGV in the germline V gene. The CDR3 has 12 residues. V lost 11 bases and J lost 6, with 14 bases in between. In DNA, the CDR3 is TGTGCCGGGGCAGGGGTAAGCAATGAGCAGTTCTTC. Residues: CAGAGVSNEQFF. Full variable domain (outside the CDR3, taken from reference TRBV11-2 and TRBJ2-1): EAGVAQSPRYKIIEKRQSVAFWCNPISGHATLYWYQQILGQGPKLLIQFQNNGVVDDSQLPKDRFSAERLKGVDSTLKIQPAKLEDSAVYLCAGAGVSNEQFFGPGTRLTVL.

This chain uses TRBV7-9 with TRBJ2-1; D is unclear. V gave up 2 bases and J gave up 2 bases, with 7 bases separating them. The CDR3 is 14 amino acids. Germline V gene data show CDR1 as SEHNR and CDR2 as FQNEAQ (reference sequence). CDR3 sequence: CASSLTLTYNEQFF. CDR3 sequence (DNA): TGTGCCAGCAGCTTAACACTAACCTACAATGAGCAGTTCTTC.

The rearrangement links TRBV9 to TRBJ1-2, with a weak D call TRBD1 (6 bases). The ends were cut back, 4 bases at V and 6 bases at J, with 16 bases in the middle. Germline CDR1 and CDR2: SGDLS and YYNGEE. The CDR3 totals 14 residues. CDR3 DNA sequence: TGTGCCAGCAGCACCGACATACAGGGAGATGGCTACACCTTC. Protein product: CASSTDIQGDGYTF.

J is TRBJ2-7 and V is TRBV5-6, with a weak D call TRBD1 (5 bases). CDR1 and CDR2 (germline): SGHDT, YYEEEE. Trimming took 0 bases from V and 0 from J, leaving 10 bases between them. This CDR3 is built from 15 residues. The CDR3, as DNA: TGTGCCAGCAGCTTGGTCGACAGCAGCTCCTACGAGCAGTACTTC. It codes for CASSLVDSSSYEQYF.

This clone was recorded only once. This chain joins TRBV7-9 and TRBJ1-1, with 7 bases fitting TRBD1. Looked up from germline, CDR1 is SEHNR and CDR2 is FQNEAQ (reference sequence). The CDR3 is 16 amino acids. The ends lost 5 bases at V and 3 bases at J; junction bases unmatched: 12. CDR3 bases: TGTGCCAGCAGCACCCCCCAGGGGGTCGCGTACACTGAAGCTTTCTTT. Amino acid sequence: CASSTPQGVAYTEAFF. The whole variable domain, remainder taken from reference TRBV7-9 and TRBJ1-1, is DTGVSQNPRHKITKRGQNVTFRCDPISEHNRLYWYRQTLGQGPEFLTYFQNEAQLEKSRLLSDRFSAERPKGSFSTLEIQRTEQGDSAMYLCASSTPQGVAYTEAFFGQGTRLTVV.

This chain joins TRBV5-4 and TRBJ1-1; the D gene is possibly TRBD1 (5 bases). V was clipped by 1 base and J by 1 base, with 5 bases between them. Germline CDR1 is SGHNT and CDR2 is YYREEE (reference sequence). The CDR3 extends over 13 amino acids. The CDR3 sequence is CASSLQGNTEAFF. CDR3 nucleotide sequence: TGTGCCAGCAGCTTGCAGGGGAACACTGAAGCTTTCTTT.

The V gene is TRBV5-1, the J gene TRBJ2-2; TRBD2 matches 9 bases. The germline gives CDR1 SGHRS, CDR2 YFSETQ. J was trimmed by 4 bases and V by 2 bases; bases with no gene match: 6. The CDR3 is 16 amino acids. The CDR3, as DNA: TGCGCCAGCAGCTTACCAGCGGGGGGCCCCACCGGGGAGCTGTTTTTT. Amino acid sequence: CASSLPAGGPTGELFF.

The CDR3 bases are TGTGCCAGCAGCTTGGATGGCGGGGTGACCGGGGAGCTGTTTTTT. Translation: CASSLDGGVTGELFF. V usage is TRBV5-6 and J usage is TRBJ2-2; a weak D match, TRBD2 (6 bases). Germline CDR1 SGHDT, CDR2 YYEEEE. This CDR3 has 15 amino acids. V lost 0 bases to trimming and J lost 5 bases, with 11 bases between them.

V is TRBV5-1 and J is TRBJ2-5, with TRBD1 matching over 9 bases. V gave up 4 bases and J gave up 3 bases; unmatched junction bases: 13. Germline V gene lookup returns CDR1 SGHRS and CDR2 YFSETQ. The CDR3 is 17 amino acids. The DNA for the CDR3 is TGCGCCAGCAGCACGGCCGGGACAGGGTTCGGGGAAGAGACCCAGTACTTC. Protein product: CASSTAGTGFGEETQYF.

This chain connects TRBV5-1 to TRBJ1-1; 7 bases are a match to TRBD1. CDR1 and CDR2 (germline): SGHRS, YFSETQ. Trimming took 3 bases from V and 10 from J; bases not matched to a gene: 6. The CDR3 is 12 amino acids. CDR3 in amino acids: CASSYTGEVAFF. The CDR3 DNA is TGCGCCAGCAGCTATACAGGGGAGGTAGCTTTCTTT.

This clone was counted once. The V call is TRBV27, the J call TRBJ2-5; 10 bases match TRBD2. The CDR3 covers 15 residues. V was pared by 5 bases and J by 5 bases, with 8 bases of the junction left unmatched. Germline V gives CDR1 MNHEY, CDR2 SMNVEV (reference sequence). CDR3 residues: CASSTFLAGAETQYF. The CDR3 nucleotides are TGTGCCAGCAGTACTTTCCTAGCGGGGGCGGAGACCCAGTACTTC.

This rearrangement joins TRBV27 to TRBJ2-7; 8 nucleotides align to TRBD2. CDR1 is MNHEY and CDR2 is SMNVEV in the germline V gene (reference sequence). Trimming at V came to 0 bases and at J to 3 bases, leaving 4 bases not matched to a gene. The CDR3 is made up of 15 amino acids. CDR3 nucleotides: TGTGCCAGCAGTTTATCGCGCGGGGGGTTCTACGAGCAGTACTTC. Protein product: CASSLSRGGFYEQYF.

This clone was seen a handful of times. This rearrangement joins TRBV7-9 to TRBJ2-7, with D perhaps TRBD1 (6 bases). In germline, CDR1 is SEHNR, CDR2 FQNEAQ (reference sequence). Deletions cut 3 bases from V and 3 bases from J, with 9 bases between. The CDR3 totals 13 residues. DNA for the CDR3: TGTGCCAGCAGCTTGGACAGTAACTACGAGCAGTACGTC. It translates to CASSLDSNYEQYV.

The chain has TRBV2 and TRBJ1-2; possibly TRBD1 for D (5 bases). CDR3 length equals 13 residues. Trimming stripped 5 bases from V and 5 bases from J, with 12 bases between. The germline V gene has CDR1 SNHLY and CDR2 FYNNEI. The CDR3 coding sequence is TGTGCCAGCAGTCTGACAGAAGTATATGGCTACACCTTC. Residues: CASSLTEVYGYTF.

The CDR3 reads CASSFAGGNTDTQYF. In DNA, the CDR3 is TGTGCCAGCAGCTTCGCGGGGGGGAACACAGATACGCAGTATTTT. This rearrangement joins TRBV7-2 to TRBJ2-3, with 9 bases identical to TRBD2. Germline loops: CDR1 SGHTA, CDR2 FQGNSA. This CDR3 is built from 15 residues. J gave up 2 bases and V 3 bases, and 3 bases lay outside the gene matches.

The chain recombines TRBV28 with TRBJ1-3, with 8 bases identical to TRBD1. This CDR3 is built from 15 residues. The V and J ends lost 5 bases and 1 base, in that order; junction bases with no gene match: 4. Germline V gives CDR1 MDHEN, CDR2 SYDVKM. Here the CDR3 DNA reads TGTGCCAGCAGTAACGGACAGGGTTCTGGAAACACCATATATTTT. It encodes CASSNGQGSGNTIYF.